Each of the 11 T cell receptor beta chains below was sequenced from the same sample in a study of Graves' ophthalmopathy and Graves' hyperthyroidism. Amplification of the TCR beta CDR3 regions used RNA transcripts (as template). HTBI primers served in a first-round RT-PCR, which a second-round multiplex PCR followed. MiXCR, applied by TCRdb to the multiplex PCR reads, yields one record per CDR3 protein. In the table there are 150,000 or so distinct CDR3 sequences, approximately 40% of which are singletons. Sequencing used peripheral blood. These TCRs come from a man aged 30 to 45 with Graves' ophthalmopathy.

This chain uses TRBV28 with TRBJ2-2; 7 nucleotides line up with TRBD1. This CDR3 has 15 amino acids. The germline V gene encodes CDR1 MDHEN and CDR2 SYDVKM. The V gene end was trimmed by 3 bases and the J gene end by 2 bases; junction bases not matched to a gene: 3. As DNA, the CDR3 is TGTGCCAGCAGTTTTGACAGGGAAAACACCGGGGAGCTGTTTTTT. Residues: CASSFDRENTGELFF.

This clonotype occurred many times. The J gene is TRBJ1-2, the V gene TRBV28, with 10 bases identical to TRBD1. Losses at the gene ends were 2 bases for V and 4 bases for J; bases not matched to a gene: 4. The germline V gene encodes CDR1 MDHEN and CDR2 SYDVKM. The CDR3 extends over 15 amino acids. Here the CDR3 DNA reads TGTGCCAGCAGTTTACTGACAGGGGGCGGCTATGGCTACACCTTC. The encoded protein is CASSLLTGGGYGYTF.

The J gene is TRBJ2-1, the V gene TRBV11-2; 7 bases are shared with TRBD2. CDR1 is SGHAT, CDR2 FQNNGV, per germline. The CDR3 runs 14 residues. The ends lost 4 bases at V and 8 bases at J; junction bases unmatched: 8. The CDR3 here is CASSSPGRAYEQFF. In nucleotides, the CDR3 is TGTGCCAGCAGCTCACCGGGGAGGGCGTATGAGCAGTTCTTC.

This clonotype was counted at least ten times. The CDR3 coding sequence is TGTGCCAGCGCTCTCCAGGGCCTTAATGAAAAACTGTTTTTT. This translates into CASALQGLNEKLFF. J is TRBJ1-4 and V is TRBV12-3 or TRBV12-4; TRBD1 might be the D (5 bases). Deletions cut 8 bases from V and 4 bases from J, with 14 bases between. The CDR3 length is 14 residues.

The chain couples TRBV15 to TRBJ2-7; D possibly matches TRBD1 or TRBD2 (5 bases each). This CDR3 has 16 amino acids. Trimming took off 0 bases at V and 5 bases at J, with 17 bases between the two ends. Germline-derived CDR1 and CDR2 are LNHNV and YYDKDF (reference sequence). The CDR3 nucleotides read TGTGCCACCAGCAGAGATCTCGGCCAGGGACGGGACGAGCAGTACTTC. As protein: CATSRDLGQGRDEQYF.

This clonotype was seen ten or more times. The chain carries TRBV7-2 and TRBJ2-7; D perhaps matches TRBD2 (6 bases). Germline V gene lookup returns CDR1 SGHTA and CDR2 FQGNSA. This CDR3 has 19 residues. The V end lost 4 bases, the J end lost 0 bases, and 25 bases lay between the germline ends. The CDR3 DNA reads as TGTGCCAGCAGCTCCCAACCGTTCGGTGAGCGGGTTAGCTCCTACGAGCAGTACTTC. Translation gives CASSSQPFGERVSSYEQYF. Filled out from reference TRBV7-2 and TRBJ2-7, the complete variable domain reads GAGVSQSPSNKVTEKGKDVELRCDPISGHTALYWYRQSLGQGLEFLIYFQGNSAPDKSGLPSDRFSAERTGGSVSTLTIQRTQQEDSAVYLCASSSQPFGERVSSYEQYFGPGTRLTVT.

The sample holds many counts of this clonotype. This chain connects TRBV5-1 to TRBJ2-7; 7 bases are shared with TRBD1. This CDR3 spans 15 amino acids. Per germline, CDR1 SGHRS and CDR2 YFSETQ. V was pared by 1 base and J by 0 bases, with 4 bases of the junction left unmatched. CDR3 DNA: TGCGCCAGCAGCTTGAGGGGGCGGCACTCCTACGAGCAGTACTTC. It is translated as CASSLRGRHSYEQYF.

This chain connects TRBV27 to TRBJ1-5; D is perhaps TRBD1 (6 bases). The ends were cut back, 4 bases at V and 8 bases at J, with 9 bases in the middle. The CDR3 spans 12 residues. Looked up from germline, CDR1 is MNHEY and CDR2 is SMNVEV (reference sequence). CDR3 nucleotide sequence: TGTGCCAGCAGTTCTAAGGGGGAGCCCCAGCATTTT. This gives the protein CASSSKGEPQHF.

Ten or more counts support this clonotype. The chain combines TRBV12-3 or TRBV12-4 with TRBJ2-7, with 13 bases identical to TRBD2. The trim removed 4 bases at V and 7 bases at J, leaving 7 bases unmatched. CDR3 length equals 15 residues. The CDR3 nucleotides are TGTGCCAGCAGTTGGGGACTAGCGGGAATGAATGAGCAGTACTTC. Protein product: CASSWGLAGMNEQYF.

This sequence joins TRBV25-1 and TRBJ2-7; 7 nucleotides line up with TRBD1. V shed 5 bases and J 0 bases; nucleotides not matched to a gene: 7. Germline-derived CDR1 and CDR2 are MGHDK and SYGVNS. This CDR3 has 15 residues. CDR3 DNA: TGTGCCAGCAGTACGGACCGGGACAGCTCCTACGAGCAGTACTTC. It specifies CASSTDRDSSYEQYF.

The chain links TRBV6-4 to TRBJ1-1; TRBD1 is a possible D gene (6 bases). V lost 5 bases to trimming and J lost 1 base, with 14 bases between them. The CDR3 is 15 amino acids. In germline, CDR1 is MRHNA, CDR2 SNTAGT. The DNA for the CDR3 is TGTGCCAGCAGTCCAGAATGGACAGCGAACACTGAAGCTTTCTTT. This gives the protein CASSPEWTANTEAFF.